Below, 28 T cell receptor beta chains from the same sample are listed, as sequenced in a study of blood T cell repertoires in COVID-19 (dated by TCRdb to about 2020). Libraries were made using the immunoSEQ multiplex PCR assay. In TCRdb, the immuneACCESS table is reduced to in-frame sequences with V and J assigned. These tables do not hold every clone; where another copy was compared, an unresolved V gene accounts for under half, and the others remain unexplained. The sample table records about 65,000 clones; about 75% of these occur just once. Around 30% of the sample lies in the top ten. Material: peripheral blood. The source is a human donor in a cohort sampled during active COVID-19.

The chain joins TRBV15 to TRBJ1-5; 7 nucleotides match TRBD1. V shed 2 bases and J 4 bases; nucleotides not matched to a gene: 8. CDR3 length equals 16 residues. Per the germline V gene, CDR1 is LNHNV and CDR2 is YYDKDF (reference sequence). The CDR3 coding sequence is TGTGCCACCAGCAGACCCCTTGACAGGGTAAATCAGCCCCAGCATTTT. Translation: CATSRPLDRVNQPQHF.

This clone is medium-sized. Written as DNA, the CDR3 is TGTGCCAGCAGTTCTCGAGGAGGGCTCTACGAGCAGTACTTC. Translated: CASSSRGGLYEQYF. The genes are TRBV28 and TRBJ2-7, with D tentatively TRBD2 (6 bases). Germline V gives CDR1 MDHEN, CDR2 SYDVKM. The CDR3 is 14 residues long. Trimming shortened V by 4 bases and J by 3 bases, and 13 bases separated the two germline ends. The complete variable domain, with remaining parts taken from reference TRBV28 and TRBJ2-7, reads DVKVTQSSRYLVKRTGEKVFLECVQDMDHENMFWYRQDPGLGLRLIYFSYDVKMKEKGDIPEGYSVSREKKERFSLILESASTNQTSMYLCASSSRGGLYEQYFGPGTRLTVT.

Only a few counts were recorded for this clone. The rearrangement uses TRBV5-1 and TRBJ1-6; TRBD1 agrees at 7 bases. CDR3 length: 14 residues. CDR1 SGHRS and CDR2 YFSETQ come from the germline V gene. After removal of 4 bases from V and 5 bases from J, the junction contained 3 bases not matched to a gene. The CDR3 nucleotides are TGCGCCAGCAGCCCGGGACAGAATAATTCACCCCTCCACTTT. Translating gives CASSPGQNNSPLHF.

This chain connects TRBV28 to TRBJ2-1; TRBD2 matches 9 bases. V lost 5 bases and J lost 2; bases outside the gene matches: 7. Germline V gene lookup returns CDR1 MDHEN and CDR2 SYDVKM. The length of the CDR3 is 16 residues. The CDR3 DNA sequence: TGTGCCAGCAGTCCGGCCGCTAGCGGGACCTACAATGAGCAGTTCTTC. It specifies CASSPAASGTYNEQFF.

Worth noting for this clone: One end of the junction does not line up with germline, which may come from a read error. The chain is built from TRBV14 and TRBJ2-2; a weak D match, TRBD2 (5 bases). Germline V gene lookup returns CDR1 SGHDN and CDR2 FVKESK. This CDR3 has 15 amino acids. In DNA form, the CDR3 reads TGTGCCAGCAACCAAAACTTAATCGGGGCCGGGGAGCTGTTTTTT. Translating it yields CASNQNLIGAGELFF. The variable domain in full, completed from reference TRBV14 and TRBJ2-2, reads EAGVTQFPSHSVIEKGQTVTLRCDPISGHDNLYWYRRVMGKEIKFLLHFVKESKQDESGMPNNRFLAERTGGTYSTLKVQPAELEDSGVYFCASNQNLIGAGELFFGEGSRLTVL.

This rearrangement joins TRBV3-1 (or the pseudogene TRBV3-2) to TRBJ1-4; tentative D call: TRBD1 (5 bases). Germline V gene lookup returns CDR1 LGHDT and CDR2 YNNKEL (reference sequence). There are 15 residues in the CDR3. The V end was cut by 4 bases, the J end by 2 bases, with 11 bases between. CDR3 protein: CASSPRQRTNEKLFF. In DNA form, the CDR3 reads TGTGCCAGCAGCCCCAGACAGAGGACTAATGAAAAACTGTTTTTT.

This clone has more than one count but fewer than ten. The CDR3 loop is CASRSSRGGPGELFF. The CDR3 DNA reads TGTGCCAGCAGGTCTTCGCGGGGGGGCCCCGGGGAGCTGTTTTTT. The chain couples TRBV6-5 to TRBJ2-2; 9 bases are a match to TRBD2. V shed 6 bases and J 6 bases; nucleotides not matched to a gene: 8. CDR3 length: 15 amino acids. The germline V gene encodes CDR1 MNHEY and CDR2 SVGAGI.

The gene calls are TRBV29-1 and TRBJ1-1; 7 bases align to TRBD1. The V segment lost 0 bases and the J segment 11 bases; nucleotides outside the gene matches: 6. CDR1 is SQVTM, CDR2 ANQGSEA, per germline. The CDR3 is 12 residues long. In DNA form, the CDR3 reads TGCAGCGTTGAAGAGACAGGGTTCTGGGCTTTCTTT. It yields the protein CSVEETGFWAFF.

CDR3 nucleotides: TGTGCCATCAGTGAAGGTCTTGGCAGGGGGGTAACTGAAGCTTTCTTT. The encoded protein is CAISEGLGRGVTEAFF. The chain uses TRBV10-3 and TRBJ1-1; 7 bases agree with TRBD1. Trimming at V came to 3 bases and at J to 5 bases, leaving 12 bases not matched to a gene. The CDR3 totals 16 residues. CDR1 ENHRY and CDR2 SYGVKD come from the germline V gene.

The chain combines TRBV29-1 with TRBJ2-3; 10 positions match TRBD2. After removal of 4 bases from V and 4 bases from J, the junction contained 23 bases not matched to a gene. The CDR3 extends over 20 amino acids. Germline V CDR1 and CDR2: SQVTM, ANQGSEA. The CDR3 DNA reads TGCAGCGTTGTAAGGCGTTTGGCGTCTAGCGGGAGTATCCCGCCAGATACGCAGTATTTT. Translation: CSVVRRLASSGSIPPDTQYF.

The chain recombines TRBV18 with TRBJ2-5; a weak D match, TRBD1 (5 bases). Trimming shortened V by 3 bases and J by 5 bases, and 10 bases separated the two germline ends. Germline CDR1 KGHSH, CDR2 LQKENI. The CDR3 extends over 13 amino acids. CDR3 sequence reads: CASSPQGVETQYF. The CDR3 region has the DNA TGTGCCAGCTCACCTCAAGGGGTGGAGACCCAGTACTTC. The full variable domain, completed using reference TRBV18 and TRBJ2-5, is NAGVMQNPRHLVRRRGQEARLRCSPMKGHSHVYWYRQLPEEGLKFMVYLQKENIIDESGMPKERFSAEFPKEGPSILRIQQVVRGDSAAYFCASSPQGVETQYFGPGTRLLVL.

The V call is TRBV10-3, the J call TRBJ2-7; 7 bases align to TRBD1. Germline V gene sequence: CDR1 ENHRY, CDR2 SYGVKD. J lost 2 bases, V lost 6 bases, and 7 bases had no gene match. The CDR3 contains 14 residues. CDR3 region: CAISPTGSAYEQYF. Here the CDR3 DNA reads TGTGCCATCAGCCCGACAGGGTCGGCCTACGAGCAGTACTTC.

The chain joins TRBV29-1 to TRBJ2-3; no definite D call. The CDR3 extends over 15 amino acids. The germline CDR1 and CDR2 sequences are SQVTM and ANQGSEA. Trimming shortened V by 0 bases and J by 3 bases, and 13 bases separated the two germline ends. CDR3 DNA sequence: TGCAGCGTTGAAGATCGGCGGCAGAGGACAGATACGCAGTATTTT. This translates into CSVEDRRQRTDTQYF.

The chain is built from TRBV5-1 and TRBJ2-3, with 7 bases that match TRBD2. This CDR3 has 14 residues. Losses at the gene ends were 4 bases for V and 5 bases for J; bases not matched to a gene: 7. Germline lookup yields CDR1 SGHRS and CDR2 YFSETQ. The CDR3 protein is CASSHDGRRDTQYF. CDR3 DNA sequence: TGCGCCAGCAGCCATGACGGGAGGAGAGATACGCAGTATTTT.

CDR3 amino acids: CASSVAPSGDEQYF. The CDR3 DNA reads as TGTGCCAGCAGCGTAGCCCCGTCGGGGGACGAGCAGTACTTC. V is TRBV9 and J is TRBJ2-7; tentative D call: TRBD2 (6 bases). Trimming took off 0 bases at V and 5 bases at J, with 12 bases between the two ends. The germline gives CDR1 SGDLS, CDR2 YYNGEE. The CDR3 length is 14 residues.

This clone was counted a few times. The chain joins TRBV18 to TRBJ2-2; TRBD2 aligns across 11 bases. The CDR3 consists of 17 residues. Germline V gives CDR1 KGHSH, CDR2 LQKENI. V gave up 2 bases and J gave up 8 bases; unmatched junction bases: 10. CDR3 in amino acids: CASSPFGTSGPSGELFF. CDR3 coding DNA: TGTGCCAGCTCACCATTCGGGACTAGCGGCCCTTCAGGGGAGCTGTTTTTT.

The chain joins TRBV5-1 to TRBJ1-5, with 10 bases lining up with TRBD1. CDR1 and CDR2 (germline): SGHRS, YFSETQ. The V gene end was trimmed by 4 bases and the J gene end by 1 base; junction bases not matched to a gene: 2. CDR3 length: 15 residues. The CDR3 nucleotides are TGCGCCAGCAGCCCGGGACAGGGGAGCAATCAGCCCCAGCATTTT. Amino acids: CASSPGQGSNQPQHF.

This chain joins TRBV7-2 and TRBJ2-5, with TRBD2 matching 9 bases. The V and J ends lost 5 bases and 5 bases, in that order; junction bases with no gene match: 6. Germline V gives CDR1 SGHTA, CDR2 FQGNSA. The CDR3 runs to 14 residues. As DNA, the CDR3 is TGTGCCAGCAGCCAGGGACTAGCCGGTGAGACCCAGTACTTC. Protein: CASSQGLAGETQYF.

The CDR3: CASSYSGISNYGYTF. CDR3 in DNA: TGTGCCAGCAGTTACTCGGGCATCTCTAACTATGGCTACACCTTC. V usage is TRBV6-5 and J usage is TRBJ1-2; D ambiguous. The V gene's germline CDR1 is MNHEY and CDR2 SVGAGI. The V gene lost 0 bases and the J gene lost 0 bases, with 8 bases spanning the gap. This CDR3 has 15 residues.

The genes are TRBV15 and TRBJ2-2; 7 bases are shared with TRBD2. The CDR3 runs 19 residues. Per the germline V gene, CDR1 is LNHNV and CDR2 is YYDKDF (reference sequence). The J segment lost 5 bases and the V segment lost 0 bases, leaving 15 bases of the junction unmatched. The CDR3 DNA reads as TGTGCCACCAGCAGAGATAGATTTGAAGGCGGGAGAGATACCGGGGAGCTGTTTTTT. This codes for CATSRDRFEGGRDTGELFF.

The rearrangement joins TRBV18 to TRBJ2-1; 10 bases match TRBD1. The CDR3 loop spans 14 amino acids. Germline lookup yields CDR1 KGHSH and CDR2 LQKENI. V gave up 4 bases and J gave up 8 bases; unmatched junction bases: 5. In DNA form, the CDR3 reads TGTGCCAGCTCACGACAGGGGGCAGCGTATGAGCAGTTCTTC. As protein: CASSRQGAAYEQFF.

The gene calls are TRBV18 and TRBJ1-5; D possibly corresponds to TRBD1 (5 bases). The CDR3 has 15 residues. Deletions cut 3 bases from V and 9 bases from J, with 18 bases between. Germline CDR1 and CDR2: KGHSH and LQKENI. The CDR3: CASSPGGRGAWPQHF. As DNA, the CDR3 is TGTGCCAGCTCACCGGGGGGGAGGGGAGCGTGGCCCCAGCATTTT. The variable domain in full, completed from reference TRBV18 and TRBJ1-5, reads NAGVMQNPRHLVRRRGQEARLRCSPMKGHSHVYWYRQLPEEGLKFMVYLQKENIIDESGMPKERFSAEFPKEGPSILRIQQVVRGDSAAYFCASSPGGRGAWPQHFGDGTRLSIL.

There are a few counts of this clone. The rearrangement uses TRBV2 and TRBJ1-5; 8 bases are shared with TRBD1. Trimming at V came to 5 bases and at J to 4 bases, leaving 4 bases not matched to a gene. The CDR3 runs to 14 residues. The V gene's germline CDR1 is SNHLY and CDR2 FYNNEI. CDR3 DNA: TGTGCCAGCAGTCAGGGACAGGAAAATCAGCCCCAGCATTTT. This sequence encodes CASSQGQENQPQHF.

The V gene is TRBV3-1 (or the pseudogene TRBV3-2), the J gene TRBJ2-7; 11 bases fit TRBD2. Germline CDR1 is LGHDT and CDR2 is YNNKEL (reference sequence). J gave up 5 bases and V 4 bases, and 4 bases lay outside the gene matches. CDR3 length: 14 residues. This chain's CDR3 is CASSLLAGGHEQYF. In DNA form, the CDR3 reads TGTGCCAGCAGCCTTCTAGCGGGAGGACACGAGCAGTACTTC.

The chain links TRBV4-1 to TRBJ2-5; 10 bases fit TRBD1. V shed 0 bases, J shed 4 bases, and the junction held 2 bases outside the gene matches. CDR1 and CDR2 (germline): MGHRA, YSYEKL. The CDR3 is 15 amino acids. The CDR3 loop is CASSQDGTGVETQYF. CDR3 coding DNA: TGCGCCAGCAGCCAAGATGGGACAGGGGTAGAGACCCAGTACTTC.

J is TRBJ2-3 and V is TRBV2, with TRBD1 matching over 10 bases. Germline V CDR1 and CDR2: SNHLY, FYNNEI. This CDR3 has 14 amino acids. The junction had 3 bases not matched to a gene; V was cut back by 5 bases and J by 4 bases. The CDR3 sequence: CASSSGQGADTQYF. As DNA, the CDR3 is TGTGCCAGCAGTTCCGGACAGGGGGCAGATACGCAGTATTTT.

J is TRBJ1-3 and V is TRBV19; D not certain. CDR1 is LNHDA and CDR2 is SQIVND in the germline V gene (reference sequence). This CDR3 spans 12 amino acids. Trimming took off 6 bases at V and 3 bases at J, with 6 bases between the two ends. The CDR3 region has the DNA TGTGCCAGTAGGAGCGGTGGAAACACCATATATTTT. The encoded protein is CASRSGGNTIYF.

This clone has just one count. The chain recombines TRBV3-1 (or the pseudogene TRBV3-2) with TRBJ1-6; no clear D. This CDR3 is built from 13 residues. Germline CDR1 reads LGHDT; CDR2 reads YNNKEL (reference sequence). Trimming removed 1 base at V and 14 bases at J, with 12 bases between. The chain's CDR3 is CASSQVDGGTLHF. As DNA, the CDR3 is TGTGCCAGCAGCCAAGTGGACGGAGGGACCCTCCACTTT.